This T cell receptor (beta chain) was captured in a study of neoadjuvant anti-PD-1 for oral cavity cancer. These newly diagnosed stage II-IVA oral cavity squamous cell carcinoma patients had no prior systemic or radiation treatment. Patients had HPV-negative, locally advanced oral cavity squamous cell carcinoma. Analysis of PBMCs was direct, with no culture step. Clones were read by immunoSEQ multiplex PCR, and TCRdb kept only the in-frame ones, dropping some. The top ten clones hold 2.5% to 3.5% of a sample with approximately 83,000 clones, about 80% of them seen once. This CDR3 spans 13 amino acids. V lost 3 bases to trimming and J lost 7 bases, with 10 bases between them. CDR1 and CDR2 (germline): LNHDA, SQIVND (reference sequence).

Source: PBMCs, taken before nivolumab (anti-PD-1) treatment. The receptor was derived from a person aged 35-79 years with oral cavity squamous cell carcinoma. The chain carries TRBV19 and TRBJ2-1; D is unresolved. The CDR3 loop reads CASSMGLLNEQFF. The CDR3 DNA is TGTGCCAGTAGTATGGGTCTGTTAAATGAGCAGTTCTTC.